The TCR beta chain under discussion was sequenced for a study of CD8 T cells in Susac syndrome. Germline CDR1 DFQATT, CDR2 SNEGSKA (reference sequence). This CDR3 region has 13 residues. Trimming removed 5 bases from V and 4 bases from J; junction bases left unmatched: 6. cDNA came from around 0.5 to 1 ug RNA primed by random hexamers. TCRdb independently ran MiXCR on the immunoSEQ multiplex PCR reads; one entry per CDR3 protein. The repertoire includes around 200,000 distinct CDR3 sequences, approximately 95% of them detected once, and around 0.076% sits in the top ten. Sequencing of TCR beta was carried out in blood CD8+ and CD4+ T cells. The multiple sclerosis controls were treatment-naive patients with relapsing-remitting disease that was stable or active. Negative isolation was applied to CD8+ and CD4+ T cells, and FACS enrichment was applied to TEMRA cells.

The TCR sequence derives from a human donor with multiple sclerosis. The chain uses TRBV20-1 and TRBJ2-7; TRBD1 matches 9 bases. Specimen: CD4+ T cells from PBMCs. The CDR3 nucleotides read TGCAGTGCTGAAGACAGGGGGAGGTACGAGCAGTACTTC. Protein product: CSAEDRGRYEQYF.